The T cell receptor beta chain described here comes from a study of shared clonotypes between healthy human individuals. Replicate PCRs for sorted subsets used approximately 190 ng DNA; this equaled 30,000 to 35,000 T cell genomes. Repertoires were generated with immunoSEQ multiplex PCR, while TCRdb's copy carries only in-frame clones and drops some. The table shows about 820,000 clones, with almost 95% occurring only once. CD8 cells regarded as naive lacked CD45RO, were positively chosen for CCR7, and omitted terminally differentiated effector memory CD45RA+ cells. The study, taken as a whole, reports: It was observed that approximately 5% of naive CD4 clonotypes were shared across several donors. Estimated clonotype richness was generally higher in naive than memory subsets.

About this clone: Antigen unknown.

The CDR3 has 15 residues. CDR1 is SGHTA and CDR2 is FQGNSA in the germline V gene. V lost 3 bases, J lost 0 bases, and 3 bases stayed unmatched. The sequenced sample was naive CD8+ T cells sorted from blood. The gene calls are TRBV7-2 and TRBJ1-1; TRBD1 agrees at 8 bases. The clonotype comes from a man aged 25 to 40 in good health. The chain's CDR3 is CASSLDRAMNTEAFF. The CDR3 bases are TGTGCCAGCAGCTTGGACAGGGCGATGAACACTGAAGCTTTCTTT.